The 2 T cell receptor beta chains below all came from one sample that was sequenced in a study of sequential checkpoint blockade in melanoma. Clones were read by immunoSEQ multiplex PCR, and TCRdb kept only the in-frame ones, dropping some. Of about 11,000 clones listed, about two thirds were seen once; the top ten hold 28%. Treatment specified: randomized to nivolumab then ipilimumab (arm A) or the reverse (arm B). The source material was CD8+ T cells sorted from blood (inferred from file names), sampled from a patient given nivolumab and ipilimumab in sequence. These receptors were collected from a human donor with melanoma.

V gene TRBV5-4 combines with J gene TRBJ2-7; weak D call: TRBD2 (7 bases). V shed 0 bases and J shed 0 bases, with 13 bases lying between them. The germline V gene has CDR1 SGHNT and CDR2 YYREEE (reference sequence). The CDR3 runs 16 residues. The CDR3 reads CASSLAGGGSSYEQYF. DNA for the CDR3: TGTGCCAGCAGCTTGGCCGGGGGCGGGAGCTCCTACGAGCAGTACTTC.

This clone appeared a few times. V is TRBV5-4 and J is TRBJ2-7; 7 bases agree with TRBD1. With V trimmed by 3 bases and J by 3 bases, 3 bases remained unmatched. CDR1 SGHNT and CDR2 YYREEE come from the germline V gene (reference sequence). The CDR3 spans 13 residues. CDR3 bases: TGTGCCAGCAGCTCCCGGGACAGCTACGAGCAGTACTTC. This translates into CASSSRDSYEQYF.